This TCR beta chain was obtained from a study of naive and memory T cell subsets. The beta constant-region primer was an equimolar mix of two oligonucleotides covering TRBC1 and TRBC2. Nested alpha and beta constant-region primers with the SP2 primer drove four PCR rounds on ligated cDNA. One entry per CDR3 protein, called by TCRdb with MiXCR from the UMI-ligation and nested PCR reads. The data hold 4,000 to 4,500 distinct CDR3 sequences, with less than 5.5% observed a single time. This CDR3 contains 15 residues. V lost 2 bases, J lost 2 bases, and 5 bases stayed unmatched. The germline CDR1 and CDR2 sequences are SQVTM and ANQGSEA. Study observations and caveats: Over 90% of naive TCR sequences appeared only once, unlike memory subsets.

Four subsets defined by CD45RA and CD27 were sorted after CD3, CD4, CD8 and live/dead staining. This clonotype is medium-sized (0.01 to 0.1%) in the sample. The antigen is unknown. Sequencing was carried out using effector memory CD8+ T cells from blood. The subset: effector memory, CD45RA- CD27-. This receptor was identified in a human donor in good health. The V call is TRBV29-1, the J call TRBJ2-3; 9 bases fit TRBD2. CDR3 sequence (DNA): TGCAGCGTTGAATGGCTAGCGGGAAACACAGATACGCAGTATTTT. Translating gives CSVEWLAGNTDTQYF.